A selection of T cell receptor beta chains follows, all from one sample in a study of blood T cell repertoires in COVID-19. Only in-frame clones appear in the TCRdb table, and some are missing; sequencing was by immunoSEQ multiplex PCR. The table shows approximately 84,000 clones, with roughly 80% occurring only once. The sequenced material came from peripheral blood. All receptors come from a human donor in a cohort sampled during active COVID-19. Both conserved end residues are part of each CDR3. Fields, in order: J gene, D gene, clone size, V gene, CDR3 protein, CDR3 DNA. D genes are given only for firm matches. Size is omitted from some rows. Given values are once, few, many or a class for expanded clones.

j_gene: TRBJ1-1
d_gene: TRBD1
abundance: few
v_gene: TRBV30
CDR3aa: CAADRGAGSTEAFF
CDR3nt: TGTGCCGCAGACAGGGGAGCGGGGAGTACTGAAGCTTTCTTT

j_gene: TRBJ1-1
d_gene: TRBD1
abundance: -
v_gene: TRBV30
CDR3aa: CAWSVGQGDTEAFF
CDR3nt: TGTGCCTGGAGTGTAGGACAGGGGGACACTGAAGCTTTCTTT

j_gene: TRBJ1-5
d_gene: TRBD1
abundance: -
v_gene: TRBV6-1
CDR3aa: CASSDRPRDRVGQPQHF
CDR3nt: TGTGCCAGCAGTGATCGGCCGAGGGACAGGGTGGGTCAGCCCCAGCATTTT

j_gene: TRBJ2-5
d_gene: TRBD2
abundance: -
v_gene: TRBV7-9
CDR3aa: CASSSGTSGSGGRETQYF
CDR3nt: TGTGCCAGCAGCTCAGGGACTAGCGGGAGTGGGGGACGAGAGACCCAGTACTTC

j_gene: TRBJ1-1
d_gene: TRBD1
abundance: -
v_gene: TRBV2
CDR3aa: CASNPTGVNTEAFF
CDR3nt: TGTGCCAGCAACCCGACAGGGGTCAACACTGAAGCTTTCTTT

j_gene: TRBJ2-7
d_gene: TRBD2
abundance: -
v_gene: TRBV19
CDR3aa: CATQALAGSYEQYF
CDR3nt: TGTGCCACCCAGGCACTAGCGGGATCCTACGAGCAGTACTTC

j_gene: TRBJ2-7
d_gene: TRBD2
abundance: -
v_gene: TRBV3-1/TRBV3-2
CDR3aa: CASSQAPSGTYEQYF
CDR3nt: TGTGCCAGCAGCCAAGCCCCTAGCGGGACCTACGAGCAGTACTTC

j_gene: TRBJ2-4
d_gene: -
abundance: -
v_gene: TRBV11-2
CDR3aa: CASSFQGSSKNIQYF
CDR3nt: TGTGCCAGCAGCTTTCAGGGTTCGTCCAAAAACATTCAGTACTTC

j_gene: TRBJ1-5
d_gene: TRBD1
abundance: -
v_gene: TRBV11-2
CDR3aa: CASSQHPGGAGNQPQHF
CDR3nt: TGTGCCAGCAGCCAACACCCAGGGGGAGCGGGCAATCAGCCCCAGCATTTT

j_gene: TRBJ1-6
d_gene: -
abundance: -
v_gene: TRBV28
CDR3aa: CASSLSQGRSASPLHF
CDR3nt: TGTGCCAGCAGTTTGAGCCAGGGGCGCTCTGCTTCACCCCTCCACTTT

j_gene: TRBJ2-7
d_gene: -
abundance: -
v_gene: TRBV11-2
CDR3aa: CASSPRQAPYEQYF
CDR3nt: TGTGCCAGCAGCCCTCGACAGGCCCCCTACGAGCAGTACTTC

j_gene: TRBJ1-2
d_gene: -
abundance: -
v_gene: TRBV4-1
CDR3aa: CASSQVVSGYYGYTF
CDR3nt: TGCGCCAGCAGCCAAGTCGTTTCGGGGTACTATGGCTACACCTTC

j_gene: TRBJ2-5
d_gene: -
abundance: -
v_gene: TRBV19
CDR3aa: CASSIDGRGLKETQYF
CDR3nt: TGTGCCAGTAGTATAGATGGCAGGGGCCTAAAAGAGACCCAGTACTTC

j_gene: TRBJ2-7
d_gene: -
abundance: -
v_gene: TRBV28
CDR3aa: CASRAGYEQYF
CDR3nt: TGTGCCAGCCGCGCAGGGTACGAGCAGTACTTC

j_gene: TRBJ1-6
d_gene: -
abundance: -
v_gene: TRBV19
CDR3aa: CASSNFRFSSYNSPLHF
CDR3nt: TGTGCCAGTAGTAATTTTCGATTTAGCTCCTATAATTCACCCCTCCACTTT

j_gene: TRBJ1-4
d_gene: TRBD1
abundance: -
v_gene: TRBV19
CDR3aa: CASSIRTGHEKLFF
CDR3nt: TGTGCCAGTAGTATCCGGACAGGGCACGAAAAACTGTTTTTT

j_gene: TRBJ1-1
d_gene: -
abundance: few
v_gene: TRBV2
CDR3aa: CASKVGANTEAFF
CDR3nt: TGTGCCAGCAAAGTAGGGGCTAACACTGAAGCTTTCTTT

j_gene: TRBJ1-5
d_gene: TRBD1
abundance: -
v_gene: TRBV18
CDR3aa: CASSPNSGTGGNQPQHF
CDR3nt: TGTGCCAGCTCACCGAACTCCGGGACAGGGGGGAATCAGCCCCAGCATTTT

j_gene: TRBJ2-1
d_gene: TRBD1
abundance: -
v_gene: TRBV29-1
CDR3aa: CSVLGQRHGEQFF
CDR3nt: TGCAGCGTTCTGGGACAGCGTCACGGTGAGCAGTTCTTC

j_gene: TRBJ1-5
d_gene: -
abundance: -
v_gene: TRBV5-1
CDR3aa: CASSLRENQPQHF
CDR3nt: TGCGCCAGCAGCTTGAGGGAGAATCAGCCCCAGCATTTT

j_gene: TRBJ2-7
d_gene: -
abundance: -
v_gene: TRBV6-1
CDR3aa: CASSDPGYGYEQYF
CDR3nt: TGTGCCAGCAGTGACCCGGGGTACGGCTACGAGCAGTACTTC

j_gene: TRBJ1-6
d_gene: TRBD1
abundance: -
v_gene: TRBV28
CDR3aa: CASATGYNSPLHF
CDR3nt: TGTGCCAGCGCGACAGGGTATAATTCACCCCTCCACTTT

j_gene: TRBJ1-5
d_gene: TRBD1
abundance: -
v_gene: TRBV7-8
CDR3aa: CASSLDRVGDQPQHF
CDR3nt: TGTGCCAGCAGCCTGGACAGGGTGGGCGATCAGCCCCAGCATTTT

j_gene: TRBJ1-1
d_gene: -
abundance: -
v_gene: TRBV30
CDR3aa: CALEQGRRTEAFF
CDR3nt: TGTGCCTTGGAGCAGGGGCGAAGAACTGAAGCTTTCTTT

j_gene: TRBJ2-7
d_gene: -
abundance: -
v_gene: TRBV2
CDR3aa: CASSRDSTGLPAEQYF
CDR3nt: TGTGCCAGCAGTAGGGACTCGACAGGGCTTCCTGCCGAGCAGTACTTC

j_gene: TRBJ2-4
d_gene: TRBD1
abundance: -
v_gene: TRBV6-5
CDR3aa: CARTGLPLAKNIQYF
CDR3nt: TGTGCCCGGACAGGTCTTCCCTTAGCCAAAAACATTCAGTACTTC

j_gene: TRBJ2-1
d_gene: -
abundance: -
v_gene: TRBV12-2
CDR3aa: CASRLGSSVSHYNEQFF
CDR3nt: TGTGCAAGTCGCTTAGGGTCCTCCGTGAGTCACTACAATGAGCAGTTCTTC

j_gene: TRBJ2-7
d_gene: TRBD1
abundance: -
v_gene: TRBV7-6
CDR3aa: CASSPGQGYEQYF
CDR3nt: TGTGCCAGCAGTCCGGGACAGGGGTACGAGCAGTACTTC

j_gene: TRBJ1-5
d_gene: -
abundance: -
v_gene: TRBV3-1/TRBV3-2
CDR3aa: CASSQGTDQPQHF
CDR3nt: TGTGCCAGCAGCCAAGGGACAGATCAGCCCCAGCATTTT

j_gene: TRBJ1-4
d_gene: -
abundance: -
v_gene: TRBV30
CDR3aa: CAWSVGPDSHNEKLFF
CDR3nt: TGTGCCTGGAGTGTGGGCCCCGACAGCCACAATGAAAAACTGTTTTTT

j_gene: TRBJ1-2
d_gene: TRBD1
abundance: -
v_gene: TRBV6-5
CDR3aa: CASSYANPTGTGYTF
CDR3nt: TGTGCCAGCAGTTACGCCAACCCGACAGGGACCGGCTACACCTTC

j_gene: TRBJ2-7
d_gene: TRBD2
abundance: -
v_gene: TRBV3-1/TRBV3-2
CDR3aa: CASSPVAGVYEQYF
CDR3nt: TGTGCCAGCAGCCCCGTAGCGGGAGTCTACGAGCAGTACTTC

j_gene: TRBJ2-7
d_gene: -
abundance: -
v_gene: TRBV3-1/TRBV3-2
CDR3aa: CASSQTGVQYF
CDR3nt: TGTGCCAGCAGCCAGACGGGGGTGCAGTACTTC

j_gene: TRBJ1-5
d_gene: -
abundance: -
v_gene: TRBV3-1/TRBV3-2
CDR3aa: CASSQSGGNQPQHF
CDR3nt: TGTGCCAGCAGCCAAAGCGGCGGCAATCAGCCCCAGCATTTT

j_gene: TRBJ2-7
d_gene: -
abundance: -
v_gene: TRBV7-2
CDR3aa: CASSLGMQKGGHEQYF
CDR3nt: TGTGCCAGCAGCTTAGGTATGCAGAAAGGAGGCCACGAGCAGTACTTC

j_gene: TRBJ2-7
d_gene: TRBD2
abundance: -
v_gene: TRBV2
CDR3aa: CASSEIAGGLGEQYF
CDR3nt: TGTGCCAGCAGTGAAATAGCGGGGGGGCTCGGGGAGCAGTACTTC

j_gene: TRBJ1-4
d_gene: -
abundance: -
v_gene: TRBV28
CDR3aa: CASTRGGGPNEKLFF
CDR3nt: TGTGCCAGCACGAGAGGGGGGGGCCCTAATGAAAAACTGTTTTTT

j_gene: TRBJ1-2
d_gene: TRBD1
abundance: -
v_gene: TRBV18
CDR3aa: CASSPGQGRSGYGYTF
CDR3nt: TGTGCCAGCTCACCGGGACAGGGCCGCTCGGGCTATGGCTACACCTTC

j_gene: TRBJ1-5
d_gene: TRBD1
abundance: -
v_gene: TRBV30
CDR3aa: CAWSVRGGQGSNQPQHF
CDR3nt: TGTGCCTGGAGTGTACGCGGGGGACAGGGTTCCAATCAGCCCCAGCATTTT

j_gene: TRBJ2-5
d_gene: TRBD2
abundance: -
v_gene: TRBV2
CDR3aa: CASSRWSGGEETQYF
CDR3nt: TGTGCCAGCAGTAGGTGGAGCGGGGGGGAGGAGACCCAGTACTTC

j_gene: TRBJ2-7
d_gene: TRBD1
abundance: -
v_gene: TRBV28
CDR3aa: CASSLGTGSSYEQYF
CDR3nt: TGTGCCAGCAGTCTAGGGACAGGGAGTTCCTACGAGCAGTACTTC

j_gene: TRBJ2-1
d_gene: TRBD2
abundance: few
v_gene: TRBV4-2
CDR3aa: CASSAGTSGGHNEQFF
CDR3nt: TGTGCCAGCAGCGCTGGGACTAGCGGGGGTCACAATGAGCAGTTCTTC

j_gene: TRBJ1-1
d_gene: -
abundance: -
v_gene: TRBV28
CDR3aa: CASSLRNTEAFF
CDR3nt: TGTGCCAGCAGTTTGCGGAACACTGAAGCTTTCTTT

j_gene: TRBJ1-2
d_gene: -
abundance: many
v_gene: TRBV12-3/TRBV12-4
CDR3aa: CASSPGNGYTF
CDR3nt: TGTGCCAGCAGTCCGGGGAATGGCTACACCTTC

j_gene: TRBJ2-7
d_gene: -
abundance: -
v_gene: TRBV5-1
CDR3aa: CASSLDRLTYEQYF
CDR3nt: TGCGCCAGCAGCTTGGACAGGCTAACCTACGAGCAGTACTTC

j_gene: TRBJ2-3
d_gene: TRBD1
abundance: -
v_gene: TRBV9
CDR3aa: CASSPRQGASGTDTQYF
CDR3nt: TGTGCCAGCAGCCCCAGACAGGGGGCGAGTGGCACAGATACGCAGTATTTT

j_gene: TRBJ2-3
d_gene: TRBD2
abundance: -
v_gene: TRBV18
CDR3aa: CASSPRGGTSTDTQYF
CDR3nt: TGTGCCAGTTCCCCTCGGGGGGGGACTAGCACAGATACGCAGTATTTT

j_gene: TRBJ2-3
d_gene: -
abundance: -
v_gene: TRBV11-2
CDR3aa: CASRASWSTDTQYF
CDR3nt: TGTGCCAGCAGGGCTAGCTGGAGCACAGATACGCAGTATTTT

j_gene: TRBJ2-2
d_gene: TRBD2
abundance: -
v_gene: TRBV7-6
CDR3aa: CASSRASGRNTGELFF
CDR3nt: TGTGCCAGCAGCAGGGCTAGCGGGCGAAACACCGGGGAGCTGTTTTTT

j_gene: TRBJ2-1
d_gene: -
abundance: -
v_gene: TRBV5-1
CDR3aa: CASRGPGSDEQFF
CDR3nt: TGCGCCAGCCGGGGTCCTGGTAGTGATGAGCAGTTCTTC